Below, 5 T cell receptor beta chains from the same sample are listed, as sequenced in a study of T-cell memory formation after mild COVID-19. TCRdb passed the 5' RACE reads through MiXCR, listing each CDR3 protein once. The top ten clones hold under 15% of a sample with about 450,000 distinct CDR3 sequences, 20% to 30% of them seen once. The sequenced sample was PBMCs or a T cell subset sorted from them (not recorded which). These receptors were obtained from an adult woman who had mild COVID-19 (a few samples of this study predate the infection). Cell type and time point are not known.

This chain connects TRBV12-3 or TRBV12-4 to TRBJ2-7; tentative D call: TRBD2 (7 bases). The V end was cut by 6 bases, the J end by 13 bases, with 19 bases between. CDR3 length: 12 amino acids. The CDR3 here is CASRAKGEGQYF. CDR3 nucleotides: TGTGCCAGCAGGGCGAAGGGGGAGGGCCAATACTTC.

Written as DNA, the CDR3 is TGCGCCAGCAGCTTTTTACCGGGACAGGCTACCTCCTACGAGCAGTACTTC. Protein product: CASSFLPGQATSYEQYF. The chain uses TRBV5-1 and TRBJ2-7; TRBD1 aligns across 8 bases. This CDR3 contains 17 residues. Per germline, CDR1 SGHRS and CDR2 YFSETQ. V trimming: 2 bases; J trimming: 0 bases; junction bases outside the gene matches: 10. The variable domain in full, completed from reference TRBV5-1 and TRBJ2-7, reads KAGVTQTPRYLIKTRGQQVTLSCSPISGHRSVSWYQQTPGQGLQFLFEYFSETQRNKGNFPGRFSGRQFSNSRSEMNVSTLELGDSALYLCASSFLPGQATSYEQYFGPGTRLTVT.

V usage is TRBV7-2 and J usage is TRBJ1-4; D unresolved. CDR1 SGHTA and CDR2 FQGNSA come from the germline V gene. The CDR3 sequence is 15 residues long. Trimming took off 2 bases at V and 4 bases at J, with 11 bases between the two ends. The CDR3 DNA is TGTGCCAGCAGCTTATTTGGCAGCAATAATGAAAAACTGTTTTTT. Its translation is CASSLFGSNNEKLFF.

Note on this clonotype: The germline gene is not matched at one end of the junction; a read error may be the cause. The chain combines TRBV5-1 with TRBJ1-1; TRBD1 agrees at 8 bases. The CDR3 loop spans 15 amino acids. CDR1 is SGHRS, CDR2 YFSETQ, per germline. DNA of the CDR3: TGCGCCAGCAGCTTGGCCCAGGGGGCGCGGAATGAAGCTTTATTT. Translated: CASSLAQGARNEALF.

This clonotype showed up just a few times. The chain combines TRBV20-1 with TRBJ1-5; D is ambiguous. CDR3 length: 15 amino acids. Trimming removed 6 bases at V and 4 bases at J, with 19 bases between. Per germline, CDR1 DFQATT and CDR2 SNEGSKA (reference sequence). Written as DNA, the CDR3 is TGCAGTGCCGGACGGGTCGGAGACATTAATCAGCCCCAGCATTTT. This sequence encodes CSAGRVGDINQPQHF.